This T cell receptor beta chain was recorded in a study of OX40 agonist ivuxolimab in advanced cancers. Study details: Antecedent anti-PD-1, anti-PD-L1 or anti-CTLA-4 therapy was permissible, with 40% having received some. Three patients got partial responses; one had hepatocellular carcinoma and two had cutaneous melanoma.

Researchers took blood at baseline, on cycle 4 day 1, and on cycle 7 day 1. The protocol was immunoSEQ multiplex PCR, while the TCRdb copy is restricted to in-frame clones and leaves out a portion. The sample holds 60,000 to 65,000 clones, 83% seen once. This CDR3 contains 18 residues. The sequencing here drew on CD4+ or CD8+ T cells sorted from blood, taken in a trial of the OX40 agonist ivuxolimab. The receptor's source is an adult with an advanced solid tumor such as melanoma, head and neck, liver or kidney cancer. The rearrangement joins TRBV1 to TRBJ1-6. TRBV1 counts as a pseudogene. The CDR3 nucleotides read TGCACCAGCAGCCAAGATTGTCAGGAGCTCTCCTATAATTCACCCCTCCACTTT. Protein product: CTSSQDCQELSYNSPLHF.